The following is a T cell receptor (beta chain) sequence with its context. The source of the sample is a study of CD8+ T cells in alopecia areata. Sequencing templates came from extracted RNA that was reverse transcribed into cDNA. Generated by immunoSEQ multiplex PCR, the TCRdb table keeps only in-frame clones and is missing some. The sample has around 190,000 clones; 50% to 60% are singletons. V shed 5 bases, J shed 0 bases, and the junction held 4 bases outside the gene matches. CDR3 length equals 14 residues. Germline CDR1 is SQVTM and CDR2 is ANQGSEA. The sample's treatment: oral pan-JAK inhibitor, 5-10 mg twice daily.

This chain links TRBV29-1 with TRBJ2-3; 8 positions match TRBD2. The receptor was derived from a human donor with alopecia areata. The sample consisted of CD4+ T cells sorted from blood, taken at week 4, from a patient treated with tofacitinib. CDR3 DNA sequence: TGCAGCGTTCGAGCTAGCGGGAGCACAGATACGCAGTATTTT. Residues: CSVRASGSTDTQYF.